The 24 T cell receptor beta chains below were found in one sample sequenced in a study of blood T cell repertoires in COVID-19. The protocol was immunoSEQ multiplex PCR, while the TCRdb copy is restricted to in-frame clones and leaves out a portion. The table records approximately 170,000 clones, around 90% of them present only once. Material: peripheral blood. These receptors came from a man between 50 and 59 years old who had recovered from COVID-19.

This sequence joins TRBV1 and TRBJ2-2; the table's TRBD1 call for D was not verified on the DNA. TRBV1 is an annotated pseudogene. This CDR3 has 18 amino acids. The CDR3 region is CTSSPMDRPPGRTGELFF. The CDR3 DNA follows: TGCACCAGCAGCCCCATGGACAGGCCCCCTGGGAGGACCGGGGAGCTGTTTTTT.

The chain links TRBV19 to TRBJ2-4; 7 positions match TRBD2. The CDR3 covers 16 residues. V was pared by 5 bases and J by 3 bases, with 10 bases of the junction left unmatched. The V gene's germline CDR1 is LNHDA and CDR2 SQIVND (reference sequence). The CDR3 DNA follows: TGTGCCAGTAGTCTCCCGGGGAGGGCCGACAAAAACATTCAGTACTTC. Translating it yields CASSLPGRADKNIQYF.

This rearrangement joins TRBV5-5 to TRBJ2-5; TRBD2 matches at 10 bases. Germline trimming cut 3 bases from V and 3 bases from J; bases unmatched to any gene: 11. The germline CDR1 and CDR2 sequences are SGHKS and YYEKEE (reference sequence). The length of the CDR3 is 17 residues. DNA for the CDR3: TGTGCCAGCAGCTCGGGGGAACTAGCGGGGAGCAAAGAGACCCAGTACTTC. Translation: CASSSGELAGSKETQYF.

This chain joins TRBV5-1 and TRBJ2-1; 11 nucleotides align to TRBD2. Germline-derived CDR1 and CDR2 are SGHRS and YFSETQ. V gave up 0 bases and J gave up 0 bases; unmatched junction bases: 2. The CDR3 contains 17 residues. Here the CDR3 DNA reads TGCGCCAGCAGCTTGGCTAGCGGGGGGCTCTCCTACAATGAGCAGTTCTTC. Amino acids: CASSLASGGLSYNEQFF. Complete variable domain (other parts from reference TRBV5-1 and TRBJ2-1): KAGVTQTPRYLIKTRGQQVTLSCSPISGHRSVSWYQQTPGQGLQFLFEYFSETQRNKGNFPGRFSGRQFSNSRSEMNVSTLELGDSALYLCASSLASGGLSYNEQFFGPGTRLTVL.

The chain carries TRBV7-2 and TRBJ1-5, with 9 bases lining up with TRBD1. The CDR3 covers 15 residues. Germline V gene data show CDR1 as SGHTA and CDR2 as FQGNSA. V dropped 2 bases and J dropped 7; count of bases not matched to a gene: 6. The DNA of the CDR3 is TGTGCCAGCAGCTTAACAGGGGGCGGTGAGCAGCCCCAGCATTTT. Amino acids: CASSLTGGGEQPQHF.

The V and J genes are TRBV4-3 and TRBJ2-2, with TRBD2 matching 14 bases. Germline trimming cut 4 bases from V and 0 bases from J; bases unmatched to any gene: 10. The germline V gene has CDR1 LGHNA and CDR2 YSLEER. CDR3 length equals 20 residues. The chain's CDR3 is CASSRTGLAGAHANTGELFF. Written as DNA, the CDR3 is TGCGCCAGCAGCCGAACGGGACTAGCGGGGGCCCACGCGAACACCGGGGAGCTGTTTTTT.

The chain couples TRBV6-5 to TRBJ1-1; D call uncertain. CDR1 and CDR2 (germline): MNHEY, SVGAGI. The CDR3 sequence is 14 residues long. With 6 bases removed from V and 1 base from J, the gap between germline ends came to 12 bases. The CDR3 DNA is TGTGCCAGCAGACATCAAGGGAGGAACACTGAAGCTTTCTTT. Translation gives CASRHQGRNTEAFF.

The chain carries TRBV4-3 and TRBJ2-3, with 7 bases matching TRBD2. Trimming took 4 bases from V and 0 from J; bases not matched to a gene: 4. Germline CDR1 reads LGHNA; CDR2 reads YSLEER. This CDR3 contains 15 residues. The CDR3 region is CASSRLAASTDTQYF. In DNA form, the CDR3 reads TGCGCCAGCAGCCGACTAGCAGCTAGCACAGATACGCAGTATTTT.

V gene TRBV5-4 combines with J gene TRBJ2-1; D not certain. The germline V and J ends were trimmed by 2 bases and 5 bases, with 2 bases remaining between them. Germline V CDR1 and CDR2: SGHNT, YYREEE (reference sequence). CDR3 size: 11 residues. CDR3 loop: CASSFNNEQFF. Written as DNA, the CDR3 is TGTGCCAGCAGCTTCAACAATGAGCAGTTCTTC.

The rearrangement joins TRBV7-2 to TRBJ1-5, with 8 bases that match TRBD1. The CDR3 has 18 residues. Germline V gives CDR1 SGHTA, CDR2 FQGNSA. V lost 0 bases and J lost 3; bases outside the gene matches: 10. This CDR3 is CASSLAFSGTGYNQPQHF. CDR3 nucleotides: TGTGCCAGCAGCTTAGCGTTCTCCGGGACAGGATACAATCAGCCCCAGCATTTT.

The chain joins TRBV19 to TRBJ2-1; 8 bases are shared with TRBD2. The germline CDR1 and CDR2 sequences are LNHDA and SQIVND (reference sequence). V lost 5 bases, J lost 10 bases, and 10 bases stayed unmatched. CDR3 size: 14 residues. CDR3 in amino acids: CASSRPGLAFEQFF. CDR3 bases: TGTGCCAGTAGTCGCCCCGGACTAGCATTCGAGCAGTTCTTC.

The J gene is TRBJ1-1, the V gene TRBV5-4; D gene ambiguous. Between the trimmed V and J ends, which lost 2 bases and 1 base, there was a span of 12 bases. This CDR3 has 15 residues. Germline CDR1 SGHNT, CDR2 YYREEE (reference sequence). This chain's CDR3 is CASSLDGGENTEAFF. CDR3 in DNA: TGTGCCAGCAGCTTAGACGGCGGGGAGAACACTGAAGCTTTCTTT.

The genes are TRBV6-5 and TRBJ2-7; 7 bases align to TRBD1. The CDR3 covers 13 residues. V lost 6 bases, J lost 1 base, and 3 bases stayed unmatched. Germline CDR1 MNHEY, CDR2 SVGAGI. In DNA, the CDR3 is TGTGCCAGCAGAAGGGGGCAGTCCTACGAGCAGTACTTC. Translation: CASRRGQSYEQYF.

The chain combines TRBV29-1 with TRBJ2-7, with 11 nucleotides matching TRBD2. The germline V gene has CDR1 SQVTM and CDR2 ANQGSEA. The ends lost 7 bases at V and 4 bases at J; junction bases unmatched: 6. The CDR3 is 13 amino acids. CDR3 nucleotide sequence: TGCAGCGCCCGACTAGCGGGGAGATACGAGCAGTACTTC. Its translation: CSARLAGRYEQYF.

The V gene is TRBV9, the J gene TRBJ2-1; TRBD2 matches at 8 bases. V dropped 0 bases and J dropped 1; count of bases not matched to a gene: 3. The CDR3 consists of 16 residues. From germline, CDR1 is SGDLS and CDR2 YYNGEE. DNA of the CDR3: TGTGCCAGCAGCGTAGGGCGGGGGGCTTCCTACAATGAGCAGTTCTTC. Residues: CASSVGRGASYNEQFF.

The J gene is TRBJ1-2, the V gene TRBV28, with a possible D match to TRBD1 (5 bases). The germline CDR1 and CDR2 sequences are MDHEN and SYDVKM. V lost 4 bases, J lost 1 base, and 13 bases lay in between. The CDR3 spans 15 residues. CDR3 bases: TGTGCCAGCAGTTCTGGCTCGGGGGATAACTATGGCTACACCTTC. Protein: CASSSGSGDNYGYTF.

The chain couples TRBV27 to TRBJ1-1; 9 bases line up with TRBD1. The CDR3 length is 15 residues. CDR1 is MNHEY and CDR2 is SMNVEV in the germline V gene (reference sequence). Germline trimming cut 5 bases from V and 4 bases from J; bases unmatched to any gene: 8. CDR3 in amino acids: CASSPRGQGPTEAFF. CDR3 coding DNA: TGTGCCAGCAGTCCAAGGGGACAGGGTCCCACTGAAGCTTTCTTT.

This chain connects TRBV7-2 to TRBJ1-5; 9 bases are a match to TRBD1. The CDR3 is made up of 15 amino acids. CDR1 and CDR2 (germline): SGHTA, FQGNSA. V was clipped by 3 bases and J by 4 bases; unmatched bases: 4. CDR3 nucleotide sequence: TGTGCCAGCAGCTTCACGGGGACAGGGAATCAGCCCCAGCATTTT. It yields the protein CASSFTGTGNQPQHF. Full variable domain (remainder filled in from reference TRBV7-2 and TRBJ1-5): GAGVSQSPSNKVTEKGKDVELRCDPISGHTALYWYRQSLGQGLEFLIYFQGNSAPDKSGLPSDRFSAERTGGSVSTLTIQRTQQEDSAVYLCASSFTGTGNQPQHFGDGTRLSIL.

This sequence joins TRBV7-2 and TRBJ1-4, with D perhaps TRBD1 (6 bases). In germline, CDR1 is SGHTA, CDR2 FQGNSA. V was cut by 2 bases and J by 4 bases, with 17 bases left in between. The CDR3 sequence is 17 residues long. In DNA, the CDR3 is TGTGCCAGCAGCTTAACAGGGAGTGACGCCCTTAATGAAAAACTGTTTTTT. Translating gives CASSLTGSDALNEKLFF. The full variable domain, in which reference TRBV7-2 and TRBJ1-4 provide the parts outside the CDR3, is GAGVSQSPSNKVTEKGKDVELRCDPISGHTALYWYRQSLGQGLEFLIYFQGNSAPDKSGLPSDRFSAERTGGSVSTLTIQRTQQEDSAVYLCASSLTGSDALNEKLFFGSGTQLSVL.

The chain recombines TRBV10-3 with TRBJ2-7; a weak D match, TRBD1 (6 bases). Germline CDR1 and CDR2: ENHRY and SYGVKD. This CDR3 is built from 12 residues. The V end was cut by 0 bases, the J end by 7 bases, with 7 bases between. In DNA form, the CDR3 reads TGTGCCATCAGTGAGTCGGGACATGAGCAGTACTTC. Translating it yields CAISESGHEQYF.

The chain combines TRBV6-6 with TRBJ1-3; 8 bases are a match to TRBD1. Germline V gene lookup returns CDR1 MNHNY and CDR2 SVGAGI (reference sequence). Germline trimming cut 5 bases from V and 4 bases from J; bases unmatched to any gene: 1. The CDR3 totals 13 residues. The CDR3 region has the DNA TGTGCCAGCAGTCAGGGGGCGGGAAACACCATATATTTT. This encodes CASSQGAGNTIYF.

V usage is TRBV10-3 and J usage is TRBJ1-6; 7 bases are a match to TRBD1. The germline CDR1 and CDR2 sequences are ENHRY and SYGVKD. The CDR3 has 15 amino acids. V trimming: 1 base; J trimming: 8 bases; junction bases outside the gene matches: 5. CDR3 coding DNA: TGTGCCATCAGTGAGTTGGCAGGGGGTGATTCACCCCTCCACTTT. It is translated as CAISELAGGDSPLHF.

The chain uses TRBV27 and TRBJ2-1; weak D call: TRBD2 (6 bases). V lost 6 bases and J lost 3, with 15 bases in between. Germline CDR1 MNHEY, CDR2 SMNVEV (reference sequence). The CDR3 runs to 15 residues. CDR3 nucleotide sequence: TGTGCCAGCAGGGGACGGATAGCGGTCTACAATGAGCAGTTCTTC. Its translation is CASRGRIAVYNEQFF.

The chain couples TRBV5-1 to TRBJ1-1; D call uncertain. With 2 bases removed from V and 3 bases from J, the gap between germline ends came to 11 bases. The CDR3 length is 14 residues. The germline CDR1 and CDR2 sequences are SGHRS and YFSETQ. Written as DNA, the CDR3 is TGCGCCAGCAGCTTTAATCCGGAGGACACTGAAGCTTTCTTT. Encoded protein: CASSFNPEDTEAFF.